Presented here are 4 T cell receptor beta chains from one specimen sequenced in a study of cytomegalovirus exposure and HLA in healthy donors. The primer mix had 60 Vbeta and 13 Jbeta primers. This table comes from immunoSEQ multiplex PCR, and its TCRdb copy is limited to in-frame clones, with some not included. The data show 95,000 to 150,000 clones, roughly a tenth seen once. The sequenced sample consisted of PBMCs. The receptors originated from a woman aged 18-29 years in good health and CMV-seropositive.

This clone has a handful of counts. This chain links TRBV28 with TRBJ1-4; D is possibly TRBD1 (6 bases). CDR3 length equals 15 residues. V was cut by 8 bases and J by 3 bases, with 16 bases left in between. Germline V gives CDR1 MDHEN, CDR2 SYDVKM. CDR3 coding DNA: TGTGCCAGCGGGGACACTAAGGCCCCTAATGAAAAACTGTTTTTT. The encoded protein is CASGDTKAPNEKLFF.

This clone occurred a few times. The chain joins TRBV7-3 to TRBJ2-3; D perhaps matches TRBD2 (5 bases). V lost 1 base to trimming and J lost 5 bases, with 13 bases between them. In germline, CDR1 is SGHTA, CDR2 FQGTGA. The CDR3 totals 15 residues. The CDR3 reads CASSLSGSNGDTQYF. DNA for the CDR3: TGTGCCAGCAGCTTAAGTGGGAGCAATGGAGATACGCAGTATTTT.

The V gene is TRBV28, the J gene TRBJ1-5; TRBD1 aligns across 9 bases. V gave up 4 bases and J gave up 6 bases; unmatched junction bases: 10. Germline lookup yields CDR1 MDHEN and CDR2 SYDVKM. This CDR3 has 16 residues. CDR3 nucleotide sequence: TGTGCCAGCAGTTGGAGGCCGGGACAGGGAGGTCAGCCCCAGCATTTT. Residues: CASSWRPGQGGQPQHF.

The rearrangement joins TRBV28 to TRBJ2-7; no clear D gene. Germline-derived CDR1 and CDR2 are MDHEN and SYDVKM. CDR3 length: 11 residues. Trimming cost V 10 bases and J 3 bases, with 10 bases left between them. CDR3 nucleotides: TGTGCCACCCAGATTTTCTACGAGCAGTACTTC. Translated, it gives CATQIFYEQYF.